Listed below are T cell receptor beta chains from one sample, sequenced in a study of blood T cell repertoires in COVID-19. The table came from immunoSEQ multiplex PCR; TCRdb's copy has only in-frame clones and leaves some out. The table has some 120,000 clones, 75% to 90% seen once; the top ten hold under 8%. Sequencing was done on a sample of peripheral blood. Source of these receptors: a man in his 70s with acute or convalescent COVID-19. Both conserved end residues are part of each CDR3. The D gene is left open where the match is weak. Size values are once, few and many counts, or a class for expanded clones, and some rows have none.

CDR3,DNA,D,J,size,V
CAWQQARGGSGYTF,TGTGCCTGGCAACAGGCCAGGGGAGGGTCTGGCTACACCTTC,-,TRBJ1-2,-,TRBV30
CASSLRTGENTEAFF,TGTGCCAGCTCACTAAGGACAGGAGAGAACACTGAAGCTTTCTTT,TRBD1,TRBJ1-1,few,TRBV18
CASSQGQITTEAFF,TGTGCCAGCTCACAGGGACAGATTACTACTGAAGCTTTCTTT,TRBD1,TRBJ1-1,-,TRBV18
CASFGQGISYEQYF,TGTGCCAGCTTCGGACAGGGCATCTCCTACGAGCAGTACTTC,TRBD1,TRBJ2-7,-,TRBV28
CASSPQRRGSTGNTIYF,TGTGCCAGCTCACCACAGCGAAGAGGTTCGACTGGAAACACCATATATTTT,-,TRBJ1-3,-,TRBV18
CASSLAGMGSNQPQHF,TGTGCCAGCAGTTTAGCGGGGATGGGTAGCAATCAGCCCCAGCATTTT,-,TRBJ1-5,-,TRBV28
CASSLPGQRYNEQFF,TGTGCCAGCAGCTTACCGGGTCAGCGGTACAATGAGCAGTTCTTC,-,TRBJ2-1,-,TRBV5-6
CASSSQGRSQPQHF,TGTGCCAGCAGTTCACAGGGTAGAAGTCAGCCCCAGCATTTT,-,TRBJ1-5,few,TRBV28
CSVPGTGDHEQYF,TGCAGCGTGCCCGGGACAGGGGACCACGAGCAGTACTTC,TRBD1,TRBJ2-7,few,TRBV29-1
CASSFRAGGNEQFF,TGTGCCAGCAGCTTCCGTGCGGGGGGGAATGAGCAGTTCTTC,TRBD2,TRBJ2-1,-,TRBV5-4
CASSQVDSGVGGYTF,TGTGCCAGCAGCCAAGTCGACAGCGGGGTTGGTGGCTACACCTTC,-,TRBJ1-2,-,TRBV3-1/TRBV3-2
CASSRQDRGSYEQYF,TGTGCCAGCAGCCGGCAGGACAGGGGATCCTACGAGCAGTACTTC,TRBD1,TRBJ2-7,few,TRBV4-2
CASSFSTGRNTEAFF,TGTGCCAGCAGTTTCAGCACAGGGCGGAACACTGAAGCTTTCTTT,-,TRBJ1-1,-,TRBV27
CASSYGAPRQVSSYEQYF,TGTGCCAGCAGTTACGGGGCCCCGAGACAGGTCAGCTCCTACGAGCAGTACTTC,-,TRBJ2-7,-,TRBV6-2/TRBV6-3
CASSVADITDTQYF,TGTGCCAGCAGCGTAGCTGACATCACAGATACGCAGTATTTT,-,TRBJ2-3,-,TRBV9
CASNPWGTGGTEAFF,TGTGCCAGCAACCCTTGGGGGACAGGGGGCACTGAAGCTTTCTTT,TRBD1,TRBJ1-1,-,TRBV28
CASSHTTQGTEAFF,TGCGCCAGCAGCCACACGACCCAGGGCACTGAAGCTTTCTTT,-,TRBJ1-1,-,TRBV5-1
CASSSPYGYTF,TGTGCCAGCAGTTCCCCTTATGGCTACACCTTC,-,TRBJ1-2,-,TRBV6-5
CAWSVVSGNQPQHF,TGTGCCTGGAGTGTAGTTTCAGGCAATCAGCCCCAGCATTTT,-,TRBJ1-5,once,TRBV30
CSVGRSGYNEQFF,TGCAGCGTCGGAAGGTCGGGGTACAATGAGCAGTTCTTC,-,TRBJ2-1,once,TRBV29-1
CASSPPGQGIYNEKLFF,TGTGCCAGCAGTCCCCCGGGGCAGGGGATTTATAATGAAAAACTGTTTTTT,-,TRBJ1-4,-,TRBV28
CASSKVGRTKHPAYGYTF,TGTGCCAGCAGCAAAGTGGGCAGGACAAAACATCCGGCTTATGGCTACACCTTC,-,TRBJ1-2,-,TRBV21-1
CASSLDRGYGNQPQHF,TGTGCCAGCAGCTTGGACCGGGGATATGGCAATCAGCCCCAGCATTTT,-,TRBJ1-5,once,TRBV5-6
CATSPWGTGKDTQYF,TGTGCCACCAGCCCCTGGGGGACAGGGAAAGATACGCAGTATTTT,TRBD1,TRBJ2-3,-,TRBV24-1
CASSPVGQENYGYTF,TGTGCCAGCTCACCAGTAGGACAGGAGAACTATGGCTACACCTTC,TRBD1,TRBJ1-2,-,TRBV18
CASSQGTSKREQYF,TGTGCCAGCAGCCAAGGGACTAGCAAAAGGGAGCAGTACTTC,TRBD2,TRBJ2-7,-,TRBV3-1/TRBV3-2
CASSQVSARNTEAFF,TGTGCCAGCAGCCAAGTGAGCGCGAGGAACACTGAAGCTTTCTTT,-,TRBJ1-1,-,TRBV4-2
CASSISRGGRTGELFF,TGTGCCAGTAGTATATCGCGGGGGGGCCGCACCGGGGAGCTGTTTTTT,TRBD2,TRBJ2-2,once,TRBV19
CSVGRGFNQPQHF,TGCAGCGTTGGCAGGGGATTCAATCAGCCCCAGCATTTT,-,TRBJ1-5,-,TRBV29-1
CASSSQTPGTRAEAFF,TGTGCCAGCAGTTCTCAGACCCCCGGGACAAGGGCTGAAGCTTTCTTT,-,TRBJ1-1,-,TRBV28
CASRTGSYGYTF,TGTGCCAGCCGGACAGGGTCCTATGGCTACACCTTC,TRBD1,TRBJ1-2,-,TRBV7-9
CASRRGDRNTEAFF,TGTGCCAGTAGACGGGGAGATAGGAACACTGAAGCTTTCTTT,-,TRBJ1-1,-,TRBV6-4
CASSPIRGEGYTF,TGTGCCAGCTCACCAATCAGGGGAGAAGGCTACACCTTC,-,TRBJ1-2,-,TRBV18
CASKSVWTREGGNTGELFF,TGTGCCAGTAAAAGTGTATGGACTAGAGAAGGGGGGAACACCGGGGAGCTGTTTTTT,-,TRBJ2-2,-,TRBV19
CASNQGGNAGAFF,TGTGCCAGCAACCAGGGGGGAAATGCTGGGGCTTTCTTT,TRBD1,TRBJ1-1,once,TRBV2
CASNLGTGGGNYGYTF,TGTGCCAGTAATCTCGGGACAGGGGGCGGTAACTATGGCTACACCTTC,TRBD1,TRBJ1-2,few,TRBV19
CASSATNYGYTF,TGTGCCAGCAGTGCTACTAACTATGGCTACACCTTC,-,TRBJ1-2,-,TRBV2
CASSLEARPVYGYTF,TGCGCCAGCAGCTTGGAAGCCAGGCCGGTGTATGGCTACACCTTC,-,TRBJ1-2,-,TRBV5-1
CASSPRGRYEQYF,TGTGCCAGCAGCCCCAGAGGCCGCTACGAGCAGTACTTC,-,TRBJ2-7,-,TRBV7-9
CASSKGANEKLFF,TGCGCCAGCAGTAAGGGGGCGAATGAAAAACTGTTTTTT,TRBD1,TRBJ1-4,-,TRBV5-1
CASSRRGVSPLREAGELFF,TGTGCCAGCAGCCGGAGGGGCGTTAGCCCCCTCCGGGAGGCCGGGGAGCTGTTTTTT,TRBD2,TRBJ2-2,once,TRBV7-3
CASMAGGSGRTDTQYF,TGTGCCTCCATGGCAGGGGGGTCTGGGAGAACAGATACGCAGTATTTT,-,TRBJ2-3,-,TRBV10-3
CASFRGMNTEAFF,TGTGCCAGCTTTAGGGGTATGAACACTGAAGCTTTCTTT,-,TRBJ1-1,-,TRBV18
CASNRLAGSTDTQYF,TGCGCCAGCAACCGACTAGCGGGGAGCACAGATACGCAGTATTTT,TRBD2,TRBJ2-3,-,TRBV5-1
CASSLRDRSYGYTF,TGTGCCAGCAGTCTACGGGACAGATCCTATGGCTACACCTTC,TRBD1,TRBJ1-2,-,TRBV28
CASSPTGEYQPQHF,TGTGCCAGCTCTCCTACGGGGGAATATCAGCCCCAGCATTTT,-,TRBJ1-5,-,TRBV18
CASSLGSPGQGLGTEAFF,TGTGCCAGCAGCTTGGGGTCTCCGGGACAGGGGCTTGGCACTGAAGCTTTCTTT,TRBD1,TRBJ1-1,-,TRBV5-4
CAWSAGTGRVDGYTF,TGTGCCTGGAGTGCGGGGACAGGGCGCGTGGATGGCTACACCTTC,TRBD1,TRBJ1-2,-,TRBV30
CASSHGLANTGELFF,TGTGCCAGCAGCCACGGACTCGCGAACACCGGGGAGCTGTTTTTT,-,TRBJ2-2,-,TRBV7-2
CASTQGMNTGELFF,TGTGCCAGCACACAGGGAATGAACACCGGGGAGCTGTTTTTT,-,TRBJ2-2,-,TRBV2
CASSSTLTSGRKADTQYF,TGCGCCAGCAGCTCGACCCTTACTAGCGGGAGGAAGGCAGATACGCAGTATTTT,TRBD2,TRBJ2-3,-,TRBV5-1
CASILRGSGELFF,TGTGCCAGCATCCTCAGGGGGTCCGGGGAGCTGTTTTTT,TRBD1,TRBJ2-2,-,TRBV28
CASSYRDGQPQHF,TGTGCCAGCAGTTACAGGGATGGGCAGCCCCAGCATTTT,-,TRBJ1-5,-,TRBV2